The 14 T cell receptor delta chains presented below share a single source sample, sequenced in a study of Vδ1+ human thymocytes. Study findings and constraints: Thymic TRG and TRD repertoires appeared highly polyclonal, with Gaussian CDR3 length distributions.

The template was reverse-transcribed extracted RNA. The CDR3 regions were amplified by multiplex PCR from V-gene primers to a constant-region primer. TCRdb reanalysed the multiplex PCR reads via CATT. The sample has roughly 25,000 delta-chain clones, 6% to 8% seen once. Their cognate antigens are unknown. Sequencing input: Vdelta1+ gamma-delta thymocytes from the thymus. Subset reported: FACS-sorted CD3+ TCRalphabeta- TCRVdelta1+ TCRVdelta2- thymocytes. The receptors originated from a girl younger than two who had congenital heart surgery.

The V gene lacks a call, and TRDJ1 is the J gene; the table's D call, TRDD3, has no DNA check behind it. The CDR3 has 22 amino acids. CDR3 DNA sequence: TGTGCCTGTGACGTGCTAACCACGGCCTTCCTGGGGGATATTGTCAGCCCCGATAAACTCATCTTT. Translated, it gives CACDVLTTAFLGDIVSPDKLIF.

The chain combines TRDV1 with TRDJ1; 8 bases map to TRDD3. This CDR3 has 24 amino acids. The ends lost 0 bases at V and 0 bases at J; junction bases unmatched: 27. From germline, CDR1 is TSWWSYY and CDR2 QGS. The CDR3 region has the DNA TGTGCTCTTGGGGAACTTAGGGACACCCCCGGTGGGCTGGGGGACCCTAACTACACCGATAAACTCATCTTT. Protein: CALGELRDTPGGLGDPNYTDKLIF.

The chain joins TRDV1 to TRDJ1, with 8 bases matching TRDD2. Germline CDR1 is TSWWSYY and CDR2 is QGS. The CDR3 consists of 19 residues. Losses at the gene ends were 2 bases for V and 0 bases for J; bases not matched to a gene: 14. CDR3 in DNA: TGTGCTCTTGGGGAAAAGCTTCCTACTGGGCCTGGATACACCGATAAACTCATCTTT. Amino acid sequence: CALGEKLPTGPGYTDKLIF.

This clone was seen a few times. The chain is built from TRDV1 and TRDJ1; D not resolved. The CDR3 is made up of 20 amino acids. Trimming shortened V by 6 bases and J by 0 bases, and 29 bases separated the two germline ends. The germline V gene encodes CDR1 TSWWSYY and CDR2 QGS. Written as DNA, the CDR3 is TGTGCTCTTGGAGACATGCCCTTTCCGGAGGTTTCTCAGTACACCGATAAACTCATCTTT. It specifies CALGDMPFPEVSQYTDKLIF.

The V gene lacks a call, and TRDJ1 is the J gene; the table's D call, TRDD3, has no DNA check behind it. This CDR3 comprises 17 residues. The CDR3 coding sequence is TGTGCTCTTGGGGGAAATATCCGGGGGATACGAGCCGATAAACTCATCTTT. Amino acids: CALGGNIRGIRADKLIF.

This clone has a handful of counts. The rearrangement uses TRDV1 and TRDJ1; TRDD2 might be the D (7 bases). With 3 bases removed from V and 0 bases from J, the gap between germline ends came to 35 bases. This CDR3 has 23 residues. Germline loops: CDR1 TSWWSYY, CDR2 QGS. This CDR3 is CALGDPGSYGWGTSPNHTDKLIF. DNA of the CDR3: TGTGCTCTTGGGGACCCCGGTTCCTACGGCTGGGGAACGTCCCCCAATCACACCGATAAACTCATCTTT.

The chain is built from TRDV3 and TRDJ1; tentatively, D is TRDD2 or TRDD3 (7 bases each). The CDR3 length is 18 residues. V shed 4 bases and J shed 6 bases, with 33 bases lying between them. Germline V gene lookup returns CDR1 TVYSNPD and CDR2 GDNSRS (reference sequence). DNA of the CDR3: TGTGCCTCCCTAATTCCTACTGGGGTTGAGGGAGTTGTACATAAACTCATCTTT. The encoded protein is CASLIPTGVEGVVHKLIF.

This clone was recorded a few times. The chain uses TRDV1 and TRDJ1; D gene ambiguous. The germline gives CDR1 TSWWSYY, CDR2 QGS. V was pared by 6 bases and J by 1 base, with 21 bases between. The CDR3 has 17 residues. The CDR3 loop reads CALGHPPPLSCTDKLIF. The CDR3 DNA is TGTGCTCTTGGACACCCTCCTCCCTTGTCTTGCACCGATAAACTCATCTTT.

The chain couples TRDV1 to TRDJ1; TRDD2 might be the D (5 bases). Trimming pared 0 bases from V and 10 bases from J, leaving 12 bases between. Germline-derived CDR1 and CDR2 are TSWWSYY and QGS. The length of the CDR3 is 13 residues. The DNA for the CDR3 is TGTGCTCTTGGGGAACTAGTACCTTCACTACTCATCTTT. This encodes CALGELVPSLLIF.

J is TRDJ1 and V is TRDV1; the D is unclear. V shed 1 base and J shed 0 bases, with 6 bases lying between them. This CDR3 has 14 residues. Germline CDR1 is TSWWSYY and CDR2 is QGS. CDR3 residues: CALGEPTYTDKLIF. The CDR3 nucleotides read TGTGCTCTTGGGGAACCAACGTACACCGATAAACTCATCTTT.

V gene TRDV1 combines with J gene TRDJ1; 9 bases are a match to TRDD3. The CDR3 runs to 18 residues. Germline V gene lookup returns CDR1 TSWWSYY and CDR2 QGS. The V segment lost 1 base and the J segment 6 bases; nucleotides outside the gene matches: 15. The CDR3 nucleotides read TGTGCTCTTGGGGAACGTAGCGGGAGATACTGGGGGACATATAAACTCATCTTT. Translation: CALGERSGRYWGTYKLIF.

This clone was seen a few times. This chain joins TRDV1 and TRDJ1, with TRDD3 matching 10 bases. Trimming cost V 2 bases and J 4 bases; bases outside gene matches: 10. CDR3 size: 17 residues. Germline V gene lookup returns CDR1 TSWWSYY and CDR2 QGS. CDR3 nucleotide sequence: TGTGCTCTTGGGGAAAGAAAATTGGGGGATACAGTCGATAAACTCATCTTT. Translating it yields CALGERKLGDTVDKLIF.

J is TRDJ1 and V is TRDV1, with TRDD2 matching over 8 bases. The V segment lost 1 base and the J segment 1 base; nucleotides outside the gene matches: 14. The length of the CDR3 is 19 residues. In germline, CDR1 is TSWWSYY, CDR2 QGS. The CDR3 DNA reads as TGTGCTCTTGGGGAACCTTACTTCCTACGGGGTTACTGCACCGATAAACTCATCTTT. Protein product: CALGEPYFLRGYCTDKLIF.

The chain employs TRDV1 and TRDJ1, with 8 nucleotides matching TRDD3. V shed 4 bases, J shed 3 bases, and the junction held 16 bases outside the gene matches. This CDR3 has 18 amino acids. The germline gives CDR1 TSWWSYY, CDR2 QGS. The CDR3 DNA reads TGTGCTCTTGGGGCCCTTACACTGGGGGGCTCGAGTCCCGATAAACTCATCTTT. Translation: CALGALTLGGSSPDKLIF.